This T cell receptor (beta chain) was sequenced for a study of T cells in Graves' hyperthyroidism and ophthalmopathy. Amplified TCR beta CDR3 regions derived from RNA transcripts. During a first-round RT-PCR of the TCR CDR3, the HTBI primer set was used. TCRdb analysed the multiplex PCR reads with MiXCR anew, one entry per CDR3 protein. The data hold 800,000 or so distinct CDR3 sequences, with 38% observed a single time. Clinicians diagnosed patients from clinical symptoms, serum thyroxine and TRAb, thyroid ultrasound and orbital computed tomography. The CDR3 covers 14 residues. V lost 0 bases, J lost 5 bases, and 9 bases lay in between. Germline V gene data show CDR1 as SGHRS and CDR2 as YFSETQ.

The rearrangement joins TRBV5-1 to TRBJ1-3; D gene uncertain. This sequence was found in a man between 18 and 35 years old with Graves' hyperthyroidism. Source material: blood. The CDR3: CASSLDTPRNTIYF. CDR3 DNA sequence: TGCGCCAGCAGCTTGGACACTCCGAGAAACACCATATATTTT.